A selection of T cell receptor beta chains follows, all from one sample in a study of blood T cell repertoires in COVID-19. The protocol was immunoSEQ multiplex PCR, while the TCRdb copy is restricted to in-frame clones and leaves out a portion. The data hold under 250,000 clones, with roughly 85% observed a single time. Sample: peripheral blood. These receptors all stem from a man aged 18 to 29 with active or convalescent COVID-19. CDR3s include the opening cysteine and the closing phenylalanine or tryptophan. The order of the fields is J gene, CDR3 length, D gene, V gene, clone size, CDR3 protein, CDR3 DNA. D genes are given only for firm matches. Rows give clone size only sometimes, using once, few, many, or a class for an expanded clone.

TRBJ1-4	14	TRBD1	TRBV29-1	-	CSVAPGTGAEKLFF	TGCAGCGTTGCACCCGGGACAGGGGCGGAAAAACTGTTTTTT
TRBJ1-4	16	TRBD1	TRBV28	-	CASRRLEGQGGEKLFF	TGTGCCAGCAGGCGCCTGGAGGGACAGGGAGGCGAAAAACTGTTTTTT
TRBJ2-2	15	-	TRBV11-2	-	CASSLVVGNTGELFF	TGTGCCAGCAGCTTAGTGGTCGGGAACACCGGGGAGCTGTTTTTT
TRBJ1-6	17	TRBD1	TRBV28	-	CASSNIQGPAENSPLHF	TGTGCCAGCAGTAATATACAGGGGCCTGCGGAGAATTCACCCCTCCACTTT
TRBJ1-3	14	-	TRBV7-6	-	CASSSRGARNTIYF	TGTGCCAGCAGCTCCAGGGGTGCAAGAAACACCATATATTTT
TRBJ2-7	14	TRBD2	TRBV6-6	-	CASSHRDYRYEQYF	TGTGCCAGCAGTCACCGGGACTATCGCTACGAGCAGTACTTC
TRBJ2-3	15	-	TRBV7-9	-	CASSLGAGFSDTQYF	TGTGCCAGCAGCTTAGGAGCAGGGTTCTCAGATACGCAGTATTTT
TRBJ2-7	14	TRBD2	TRBV27	-	CASSLGTGRAEQYF	TGTGCCAGCAGTTTAGGTACGGGGAGGGCCGAGCAGTACTTC
TRBJ2-6	19	TRBD1	TRBV18	-	CASSPPGQGIFSGANVLTF	TGTGCCAGCTCACCGCCCGGACAGGGGATATTCTCTGGGGCCAACGTCCTGACTTTC
TRBJ2-5	15	-	TRBV20-1	-	CSASNFQAVQETQYF	TGCAGTGCTAGTAATTTCCAGGCTGTACAAGAGACCCAGTACTTC
TRBJ1-1	18	TRBD1	TRBV5-6	once	CASSLIRADRALNTEAFF	TGTGCCAGCAGCCTGATTAGAGCCGACAGGGCCCTGAACACTGAAGCTTTCTTT
TRBJ2-7	14	-	TRBV28	-	CASSLSGQPHEQYF	TGTGCCAGCAGTCTTAGCGGCCAGCCCCACGAGCAGTACTTC
TRBJ1-1	11	-	TRBV3-1/TRBV3-2	few	CASSQGAEAFF	TGTGCCAGCAGCCAAGGGGCAGAAGCTTTCTTT
TRBJ1-2	12	-	TRBV7-9	-	CASSLDGGGYTF	TGTGCCAGCAGCTTAGATGGCGGGGGCTACACCTTC
TRBJ2-1	15	TRBD2	TRBV4-2	-	CASSQAGGSYNEQFF	TGTGCCAGCAGCCAAGCGGGAGGCTCCTACAATGAGCAGTTCTTC
TRBJ2-1	16	TRBD2	TRBV7-9	-	CASTGSGGRNYNEQFF	TGTGCCAGCACCGGGTCGGGCGGGAGGAACTACAATGAGCAGTTCTTC
TRBJ2-2	16	TRBD1	TRBV27	-	CASSPIGTGYTGELFF	TGTGCCAGCAGTCCGATAGGGACAGGGTACACCGGGGAGCTGTTTTTT
TRBJ2-1	17	TRBD2	TRBV27	-	CASSLKKFAGVDNEQFF	TGTGCCAGCAGTCTAAAAAAGTTTGCGGGAGTCGATAATGAGCAGTTCTTC
TRBJ1-6	18	TRBD1	TRBV19	-	CASTTGGLMLGYNSPLHF	TGTGCCAGTACCACAGGGGGCCTAATGCTCGGCTATAATTCACCCCTCCACTTT
TRBJ2-7	15	-	TRBV6-2/TRBV6-3	-	CASSKSTGYYYEQYF	TGTGCCAGCAGCAAATCAACAGGGTATTACTACGAGCAGTACTTC
TRBJ2-5	16	-	TRBV5-4	-	CASSSQYRDLKETQYF	TGTGCCAGCAGCTCCCAATACCGGGACTTAAAAGAGACCCAGTACTTC
TRBJ1-2	14	TRBD1	TRBV7-2	-	CASSVRQGGDGYTF	TGTGCCAGCAGCGTGAGACAGGGCGGGGATGGCTACACCTTC
TRBJ2-3	13	TRBD2	TRBV11-3	-	CASSSRGKDTQYF	TGTGCCAGCTCGTCGCGGGGGAAAGATACGCAGTATTTT
TRBJ2-3	15	TRBD1	TRBV29-1	-	CSVDRGRLGADTQYF	TGCAGCGTAGACAGGGGGCGCCTGGGGGCAGATACGCAGTATTTT
TRBJ2-5	15	TRBD2	TRBV19	once	CASSIPGTGGVTQYF	TGTGCCAGTAGTATACCGGGGACGGGAGGGGTGACCCAGTACTTC
TRBJ1-5	14	TRBD1	TRBV24-1	-	CALPDRGDNQPQHF	TGTGCCTTACCTGACAGGGGCGATAATCAGCCCCAGCATTTT
TRBJ2-7	16	TRBD2	TRBV6-2/TRBV6-3	-	CASSGTSGRASYEQYF	TGTGCCAGCAGCGGCACTAGCGGGAGGGCCAGTTACGAGCAGTACTTC
TRBJ2-3	17	TRBD2	TRBV7-3	-	CASSLTAGPTVTDTQYF	TGTGCCAGCAGCTTAACAGCGGGGCCAACTGTGACAGATACGCAGTATTTT
TRBJ1-2	13	-	TRBV12-3/TRBV12-4	-	CASSLGGNYGYTF	TGTGCCAGCAGCCTGGGGGGAAACTATGGCTACACCTTC
TRBJ2-1	15	TRBD1	TRBV5-1	-	CASSLRDRGYNEQFF	TGCGCCAGCAGCTTAAGGGACAGGGGATACAATGAGCAGTTCTTC
TRBJ2-3	13	-	TRBV5-1	-	CASSPSVADTQYF	TGCGCCAGCAGCCCCTCCGTTGCAGATACGCAGTATTTT
TRBJ2-1	14	-	TRBV7-2	-	CASSPQWGDNEQFF	TGTGCCAGCAGCCCCCAATGGGGGGACAATGAGCAGTTCTTC
TRBJ1-2	16	-	TRBV5-1	-	CASSLEMGRSHYGYTF	TGCGCCAGCAGCTTGGAAATGGGGAGGTCGCACTATGGCTACACCTTC
TRBJ1-1	14	TRBD1	TRBV6-1	few	CASSEAGQGAEAFF	TGTGCCAGCAGTGAAGCGGGACAGGGGGCTGAAGCTTTCTTT
TRBJ2-7	15	-	TRBV11-2	once	CASSFFRGNSYEQYF	TGTGCCAGCAGCTTTTTCAGGGGAAATTCCTACGAGCAGTACTTC